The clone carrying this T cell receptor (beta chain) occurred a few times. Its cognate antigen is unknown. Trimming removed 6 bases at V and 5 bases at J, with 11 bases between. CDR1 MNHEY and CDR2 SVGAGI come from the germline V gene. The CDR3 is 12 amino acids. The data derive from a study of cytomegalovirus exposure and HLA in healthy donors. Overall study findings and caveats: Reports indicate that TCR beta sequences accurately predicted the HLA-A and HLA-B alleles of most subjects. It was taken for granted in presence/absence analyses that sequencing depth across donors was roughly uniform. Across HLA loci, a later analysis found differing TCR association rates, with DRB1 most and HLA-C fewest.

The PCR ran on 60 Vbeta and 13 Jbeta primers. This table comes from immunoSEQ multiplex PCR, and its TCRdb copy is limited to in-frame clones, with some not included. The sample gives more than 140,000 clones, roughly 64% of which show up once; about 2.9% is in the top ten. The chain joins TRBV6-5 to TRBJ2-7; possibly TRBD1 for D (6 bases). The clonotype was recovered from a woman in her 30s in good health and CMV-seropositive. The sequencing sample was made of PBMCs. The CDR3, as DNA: TGTGCCAGCAGCCTTGAGGGGGACGAGCAGTACTTC. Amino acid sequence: CASSLEGDEQYF.